This entry describes one T cell receptor (beta chain). The data are from a study of blood T cell repertoires in COVID-19. Overall study: Sources were T cells, B-cell-depleted T cells, or PBMCs; the material itself was cDNA or gDNA.

In the original workflow: Estimates of nucleated cell counts were drawn from the amplification of reference gene primers. TCRdb's table, derived via immunoSEQ multiplex PCR, lists solely in-frame clones and lacks some. V, J and clone size derive from that table, while D and trimming were established from the DNA sequence. The repertoire includes fewer than 350,000 clones, around 90% of them detected once, and approximately 5.2% sits in the top ten. Before being deemed recovered, Cohort 3 donors had two negative PCRs, clearance, or symptom resolution. This clonotype originated in a man aged 55-75 years who had recovered from COVID-19. The sequenced sample consisted of PBMCs or T cells enriched from blood (not recorded which).

The CDR3 sequence: CASRYQGSSYNEQFF. CDR3 coding DNA: TGTGCCAGCAGATACCAGGGTTCCTCCTACAATGAGCAGTTCTTC. This rearrangement joins TRBV6-5 to TRBJ2-1, with a possible D match to TRBD1 (5 bases). In germline, CDR1 is MNHEY, CDR2 SVGAGI. The CDR3 is 15 residues long. V was shortened by 6 bases and J by 0 bases, with 12 bases between the two germline ends.